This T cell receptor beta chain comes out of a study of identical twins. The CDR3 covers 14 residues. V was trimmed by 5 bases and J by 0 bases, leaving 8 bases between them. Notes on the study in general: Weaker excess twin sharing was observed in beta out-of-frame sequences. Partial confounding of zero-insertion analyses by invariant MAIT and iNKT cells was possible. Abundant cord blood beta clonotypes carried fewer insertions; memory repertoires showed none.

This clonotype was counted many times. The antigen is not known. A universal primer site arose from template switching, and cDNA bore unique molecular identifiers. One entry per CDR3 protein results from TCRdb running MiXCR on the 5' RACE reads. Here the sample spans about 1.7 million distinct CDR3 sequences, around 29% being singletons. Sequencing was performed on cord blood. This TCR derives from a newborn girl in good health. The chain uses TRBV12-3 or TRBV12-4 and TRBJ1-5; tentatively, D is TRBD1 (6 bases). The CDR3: CASSGQISNQPQHF. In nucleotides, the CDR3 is TGTGCCAGCAGTGGACAGATTAGCAATCAGCCCCAGCATTTT.